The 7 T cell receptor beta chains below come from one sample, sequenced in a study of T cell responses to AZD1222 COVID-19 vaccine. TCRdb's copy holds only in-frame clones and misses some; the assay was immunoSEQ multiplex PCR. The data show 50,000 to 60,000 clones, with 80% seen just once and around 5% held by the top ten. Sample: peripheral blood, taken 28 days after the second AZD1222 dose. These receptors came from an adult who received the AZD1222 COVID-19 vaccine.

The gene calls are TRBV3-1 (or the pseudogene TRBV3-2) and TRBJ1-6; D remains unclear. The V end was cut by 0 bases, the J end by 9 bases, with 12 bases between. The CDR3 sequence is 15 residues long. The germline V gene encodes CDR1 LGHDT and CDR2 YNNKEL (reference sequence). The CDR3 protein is CASSQEPGLGSPLHF. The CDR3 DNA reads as TGTGCCAGCAGCCAAGAACCGGGTTTGGGTTCACCCCTCCACTTT.

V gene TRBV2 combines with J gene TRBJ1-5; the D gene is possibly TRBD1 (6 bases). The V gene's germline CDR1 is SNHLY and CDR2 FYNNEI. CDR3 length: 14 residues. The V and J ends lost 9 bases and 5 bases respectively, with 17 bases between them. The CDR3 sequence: CASRPQEGDQPQHF. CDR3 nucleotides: TGTGCCAGTCGCCCACAGGAGGGGGATCAGCCCCAGCATTTT.

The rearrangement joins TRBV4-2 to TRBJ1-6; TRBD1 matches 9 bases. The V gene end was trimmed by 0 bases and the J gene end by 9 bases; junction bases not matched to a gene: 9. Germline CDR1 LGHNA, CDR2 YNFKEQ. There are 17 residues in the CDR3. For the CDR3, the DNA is TGTGCCAGCAGCCAAGAACGGCTGGGGACAGGGACTTCACCCCTCCACTTT. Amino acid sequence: CASSQERLGTGTSPLHF.

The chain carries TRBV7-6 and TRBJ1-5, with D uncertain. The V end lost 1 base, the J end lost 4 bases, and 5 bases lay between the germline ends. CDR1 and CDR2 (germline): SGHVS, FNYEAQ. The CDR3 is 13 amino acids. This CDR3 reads CASSLDGNQPQHF. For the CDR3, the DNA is TGTGCCAGCAGCTTAGACGGGAATCAGCCCCAGCATTTT.

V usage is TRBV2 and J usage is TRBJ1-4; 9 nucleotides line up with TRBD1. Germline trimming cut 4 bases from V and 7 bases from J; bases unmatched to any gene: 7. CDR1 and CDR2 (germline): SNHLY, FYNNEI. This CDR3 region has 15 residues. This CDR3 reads CASSGEGQGGEKLFF. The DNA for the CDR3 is TGTGCCAGCAGTGGCGAGGGACAGGGTGGTGAAAAACTGTTTTTT.

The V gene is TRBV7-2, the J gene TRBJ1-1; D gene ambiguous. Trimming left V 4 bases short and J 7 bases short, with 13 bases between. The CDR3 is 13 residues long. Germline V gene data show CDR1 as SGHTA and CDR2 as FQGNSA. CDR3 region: CASSWVRTDEAFF. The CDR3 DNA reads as TGTGCCAGCAGCTGGGTTCGGACGGATGAAGCTTTCTTT.

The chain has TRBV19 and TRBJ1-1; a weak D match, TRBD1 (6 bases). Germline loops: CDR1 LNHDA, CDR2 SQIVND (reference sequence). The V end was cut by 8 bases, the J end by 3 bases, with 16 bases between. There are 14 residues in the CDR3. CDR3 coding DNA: TGTGCCAGTCTATTGGGGGGCAGTTACACTGAAGCTTTCTTT. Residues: CASLLGGSYTEAFF.